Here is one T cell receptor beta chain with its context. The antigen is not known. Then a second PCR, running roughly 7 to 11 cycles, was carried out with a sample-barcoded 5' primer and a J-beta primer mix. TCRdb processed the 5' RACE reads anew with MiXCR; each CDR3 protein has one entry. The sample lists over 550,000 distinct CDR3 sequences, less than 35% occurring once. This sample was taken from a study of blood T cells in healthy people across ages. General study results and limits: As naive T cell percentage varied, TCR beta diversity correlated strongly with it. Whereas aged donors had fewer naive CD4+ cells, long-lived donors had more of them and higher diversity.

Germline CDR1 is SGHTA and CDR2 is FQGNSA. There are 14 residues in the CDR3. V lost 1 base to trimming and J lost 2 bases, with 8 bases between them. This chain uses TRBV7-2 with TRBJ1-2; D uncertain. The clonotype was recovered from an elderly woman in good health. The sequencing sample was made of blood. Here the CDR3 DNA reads TGTGCCAGCAGCTTAGAGTCCGCCAACTATGGCTACACCTTC. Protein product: CASSLESANYGYTF. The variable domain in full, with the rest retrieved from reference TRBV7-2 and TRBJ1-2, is GAGVSQSPSNKVTEKGKDVELRCDPISGHTALYWYRQSLGQGLEFLIYFQGNSAPDKSGLPSDRFSAERTGGSVSTLTIQRTQQEDSAVYLCASSLESANYGYTFGSGTRLTVV.